One T cell receptor beta chain is described in this entry. Its specificity is not known. This entry belongs to a study of T cell responses to AZD1222 COVID-19 vaccine. This CDR3 spans 15 amino acids. CDR1 and CDR2 (germline): MDHEN, SYDVKM. Trimming at V came to 4 bases and at J to 5 bases, leaving 8 bases not matched to a gene. This table comes from immunoSEQ multiplex PCR, and its TCRdb copy is limited to in-frame clones, with some not included. The sample holds 95,000 to 130,000 clones, approximately 93% seen once. Overall study findings and caveats: It should be noted that donors were predominantly white British and more often female, and clonal diversity was possibly underestimated. Spike-specific TCR repertoires showed rising breadth and depth after two AZD1222 doses. There were repertoire samples only from the period after the peak T cell response.

This clonotype was obtained from an adult in good health. This rearrangement joins TRBV28 to TRBJ2-3; 8 positions agree with TRBD2. The sequencing here drew on peripheral blood, taken on day 0 of AZD1222 vaccination. In DNA form, the CDR3 reads TGTGCCAGCAGTTCCCCCCGGAGCGGGAGAGATACGCAGTATTTT. Protein product: CASSSPRSGRDTQYF. The full variable domain, rest sourced from reference TRBV28 and TRBJ2-3, is DVKVTQSSRYLVKRTGEKVFLECVQDMDHENMFWYRQDPGLGLRLIYFSYDVKMKEKGDIPEGYSVSREKKERFSLILESASTNQTSMYLCASSSPRSGRDTQYFGPGTRLTVL.